This T cell receptor beta chain was documented in a study of T-cell reconstitution after alpha-beta-depleted transplantation in children. Study outcomes and limitations: Newly generated T cells supplied most T-cell counts and diversity one year post-transplant. High day-60 TCRbeta diversity in some patients came from surviving recipient T cells and thymic progenitors. As was reported, about two months after transplant, alpha-beta T cells came from several hundred expanded graft clones.

It was with unique molecular identifiers that the TCRbeta library was prepared. One entry per CDR3 protein, called by TCRdb with MiXCR from the PCR reads. Of a few hundred thousand distinct CDR3 sequences listed, more than 20% are singletons. Of note for this clonotype: Its antigen is currently unknown.

The CDR3 has 14 residues. After removal of 5 bases from V and 1 base from J, the junction contained 6 bases not matched to a gene. Germline values: CDR1 SGHRS, CDR2 YFSETQ. This receptor was taken from a boy in the first two years of life with Wiskott-Aldrich syndrome, due to receive a stem cell transplant. The sample consisted of PBMCs, taken before TCRalphabeta/CD19-depleted stem cell transplant. The chain employs TRBV5-1 and TRBJ2-7; 7 bases are shared with TRBD1. This CDR3 is CASRPRTGSYEQYF. For the CDR3, the DNA is TGCGCCAGCAGGCCCCGGACAGGATCCTACGAGCAGTACTTC.